A selection of T cell receptor beta chains follows, all from one sample in a study of blood T cell repertoires in COVID-19. Libraries were prepared by immunoSEQ multiplex PCR; TCRdb keeps only in-frame clonotypes and omits some of them. The sample holds more than 55,000 clones, almost 80% seen once. The sample was peripheral blood. The receptors were gathered from a man aged 55 to 70 with acute or convalescent COVID-19. CDR3s include the opening cysteine and the closing phenylalanine or tryptophan. Fields, in order: J gene, V gene, D gene, clone size, CDR3 protein, CDR3 DNA. A D gene is named only where the DNA matches it firmly. Expanded clones are given a class, and other clones once, few, many or no size at all.

>TRBJ1-1|TRBV7-2|NA|NA
CASSVRQTVNTEAFF
TGTGCCAGCAGCGTACGACAGACCGTGAACACTGAAGCTTTCTTT
>TRBJ1-1|TRBV29-1|NA|NA
CSVGQGTNTEAFF
TGCAGCGTTGGCCAGGGGACGAACACTGAAGCTTTCTTT
>TRBJ2-2|TRBV7-9|NA|few
CASSSPRQAFTGELFF
TGTGCCAGCAGCTCCCCGAGACAGGCGTTCACCGGGGAGCTGTTTTTT
>TRBJ1-3|TRBV6-5|TRBD1|NA
CASIKTGLSGNTIYF
TGTGCCAGTATCAAGACAGGGCTCTCTGGAAACACCATATATTTT
>TRBJ2-1|TRBV24-1|NA|few
CATSLTGQPAPGEQFF
TGTGCCACCAGTCTTACAGGACAACCTGCCCCAGGTGAGCAGTTCTTC
>TRBJ1-6|TRBV20-1|NA|NA
CSATRGSPLHF
TGCAGTGCTACCAGGGGCTCACCCCTCCACTTT
>TRBJ2-7|TRBV2|NA|few
CASSLGLYEQYF
TGTGCCAGCAGTTTAGGACTCTACGAGCAGTACTTC
>TRBJ2-5|TRBV7-8|TRBD2|NA
CASSQGLDEYF
TGTGCCAGCAGCCAGGGACTAGACGAGTACTTC
>TRBJ2-2|TRBV6-5|NA|NA
CASSYGAGLRTGELFF
TGTGCCAGCAGTTACGGAGCCGGATTGAGGACCGGGGAGCTGTTTTTT
>TRBJ1-1|TRBV5-1|TRBD1|few
CATGQGAENTEAFF
TGCGCCACCGGACAGGGGGCGGAGAACACTGAAGCTTTCTTT
>TRBJ1-1|TRBV5-1|NA|NA
CASSSLTGLNTEAFF
TGCGCCAGCAGCTCACTAACCGGGTTGAACACTGAAGCTTTCTTT
>TRBJ1-1|TRBV14|NA|NA
CASSQVKKLIALKAFF
TGTGCCAGCAGCCAAGTCAAGAAACTGATAGCTTTGAAAGCTTTCTTT
>TRBJ2-3|TRBV7-3|TRBD2|NA
CASSPGGSGVGTDTQYF
TGTGCCAGCAGCCCTGGGGGTAGCGGGGTTGGCACAGATACGCAGTATTTT
>TRBJ2-5|TRBV7-9|TRBD2|NA
CASSSTVRVAGQETQYF
TGTGCCAGCAGCTCAACCGTGAGAGTAGCGGGTCAAGAGACCCAGTACTTC
>TRBJ1-3|TRBV10-1|TRBD1|few
CASSEGQGYPGNTIYF
TGCGCCAGCAGTGAGGGACAGGGATATCCTGGAAACACCATATATTTT
>TRBJ1-2|TRBV12-3/TRBV12-4|NA|NA
CASSLSYGYTF
TGTGCCAGCAGTTTATCGTATGGCTACACCTTC
>TRBJ1-6|TRBV5-1|TRBD1|NA
CASSTPGQANSPLHF
TGCGCCAGCAGCACCCCGGGACAGGCTAATTCACCCCTCCACTTT
>TRBJ2-2|TRBV7-2|NA|NA
CASSLGSRLITGELFF
TGTGCCAGCAGCTTAGGTAGCCGACTCATTACCGGGGAGCTGTTTTTT
>TRBJ2-7|TRBV6-5|NA|NA
CASSYGGSNEQYF
TGTGCCAGCAGTTATGGGGGGTCCAACGAGCAGTACTTC
>TRBJ1-1|TRBV4-1|NA|NA
CASSQPTGNYTEAFF
TGCGCCAGCAGCCAGCCCACGGGTAATTATACTGAAGCTTTCTTT
>TRBJ1-1|TRBV11-2|NA|few
CASSLMRNTEAFF
TGTGCCAGCAGCTTAATGAGGAACACTGAAGCTTTCTTT
>TRBJ1-5|TRBV24-1|NA|NA
CATSDLWGFKGHSNQPQHF
TGTGCCACCAGTGATTTGTGGGGATTCAAGGGGCATAGCAATCAGCCCCAGCATTTT
>TRBJ2-7|TRBV18|NA|NA
CASSPGRQGKNEQYF
TGTGCCAGCTCACCAGGTCGGCAGGGGAAGAACGAGCAGTACTTC
>TRBJ2-3|TRBV19|TRBD1|NA
CASSDRGSSTDTQYF
TGTGCCAGTAGCGACAGGGGGTCTAGCACAGATACGCAGTATTTT
>TRBJ2-1|TRBV5-1|TRBD2|few
CASSEGLYNEQFF
TGCGCCAGCAGCGAGGGACTATACAATGAGCAGTTCTTC
>TRBJ1-1|TRBV5-1|NA|few
CASSLVIPREDEAFF
TGCGCCAGCAGCTTGGTTATCCCCAGGGAGGATGAAGCTTTCTTT
>TRBJ1-2|TRBV18|TRBD1|NA
CASSPGQGLGYTF
TGTGCCAGCTCACCGGGACAGGGGCTTGGCTACACCTTC
>TRBJ1-5|TRBV19|NA|once
CASKGRDGGGNQPQHF
TGTGCCAGTAAAGGGAGGGACGGGGGTGGCAATCAGCCCCAGCATTTT
>TRBJ2-1|TRBV5-1|TRBD2|NA
CASSLAGTRFSVLNEQFF
TGCGCCAGCAGCTTGGCAGGGACTAGATTTTCGGTGTTGAATGAGCAGTTCTTC
>TRBJ1-4|TRBV25-1|TRBD1|NA
CASSRQGSDEKLFF
TGTGCCAGCAGTCGACAGGGGTCCGATGAAAAACTGTTTTTT
>TRBJ2-5|TRBV11-2|TRBD1|NA
CASSLAGGVQETQYF
TGTGCCAGCAGCTTAGCAGGGGGCGTCCAAGAGACCCAGTACTTC
>TRBJ1-5|TRBV4-1|TRBD1|few
CASSQDFTGQGPQHF
TGCGCCAGCAGCCAAGATTTCACGGGACAGGGACCCCAGCATTTT
>TRBJ1-1|TRBV5-1|NA|NA
CASSLVGGMNTEAFF
TGCGCCAGCAGCTTGGTAGGAGGGATGAACACTGAAGCTTTCTTT
>TRBJ1-6|TRBV30|NA|NA
CAWSPGGYNSPLHF
TGTGCCTGGAGTCCGGGGGGTTATAATTCACCCCTCCACTTT
>TRBJ1-4|TRBV7-7|NA|once
CASSTLSREKLFF
TGTGCCAGCAGCACCCTGTCCCGGGAAAAACTGTTTTTT
>TRBJ2-3|TRBV7-2|TRBD2|NA
CASSLGLAYTDTQYF
TGTGCCAGCAGCTTGGGACTAGCGTACACAGATACGCAGTATTTT